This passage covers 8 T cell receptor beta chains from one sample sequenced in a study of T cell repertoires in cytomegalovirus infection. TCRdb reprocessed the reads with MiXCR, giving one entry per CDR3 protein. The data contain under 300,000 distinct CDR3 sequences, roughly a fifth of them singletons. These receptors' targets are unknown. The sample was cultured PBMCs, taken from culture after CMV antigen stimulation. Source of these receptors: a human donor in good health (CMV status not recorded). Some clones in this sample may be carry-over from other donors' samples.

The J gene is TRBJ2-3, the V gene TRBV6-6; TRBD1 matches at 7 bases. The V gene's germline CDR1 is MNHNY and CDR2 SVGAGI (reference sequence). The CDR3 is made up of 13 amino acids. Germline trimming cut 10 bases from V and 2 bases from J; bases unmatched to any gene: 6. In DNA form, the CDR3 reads TGTGCCACTGAAGGGACAGCCACAGATACGCAGTATTTT. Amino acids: CATEGTATDTQYF.

CDR3 amino acids: CASSERHMNTEAFF. In DNA form, the CDR3 reads TGTGCCAGCAGTGAACGCCATATGAACACTGAAGCTTTCTTT. V gene TRBV2 combines with J gene TRBJ1-1; unclear D gene. The V gene lost 2 bases and the J gene lost 0 bases, with 7 bases spanning the gap. CDR1 SNHLY and CDR2 FYNNEI come from the germline V gene. This CDR3 has 14 residues.

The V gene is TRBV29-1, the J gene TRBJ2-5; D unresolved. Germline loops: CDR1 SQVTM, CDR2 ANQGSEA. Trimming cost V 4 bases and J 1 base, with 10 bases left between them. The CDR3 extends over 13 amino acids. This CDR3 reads CSVVAPLQETQYF. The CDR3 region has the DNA TGCAGCGTTGTTGCTCCCCTCCAAGAGACCCAGTACTTC.

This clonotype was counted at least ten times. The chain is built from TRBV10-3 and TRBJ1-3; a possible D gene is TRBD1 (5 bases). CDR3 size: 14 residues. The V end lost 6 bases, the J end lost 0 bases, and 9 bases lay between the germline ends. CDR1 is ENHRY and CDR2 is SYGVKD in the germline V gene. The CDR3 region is CAIRADSSGNTIYF. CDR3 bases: TGTGCCATCAGAGCAGACAGCTCTGGAAACACCATATATTTT.

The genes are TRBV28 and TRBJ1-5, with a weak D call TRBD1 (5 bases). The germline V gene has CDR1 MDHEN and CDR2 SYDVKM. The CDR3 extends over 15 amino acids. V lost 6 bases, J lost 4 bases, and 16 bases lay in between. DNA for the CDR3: TGTGCCAGCAGACCCACGAGTTCAGGGAATCAGCCCCAGCATTTT. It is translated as CASRPTSSGNQPQHF.

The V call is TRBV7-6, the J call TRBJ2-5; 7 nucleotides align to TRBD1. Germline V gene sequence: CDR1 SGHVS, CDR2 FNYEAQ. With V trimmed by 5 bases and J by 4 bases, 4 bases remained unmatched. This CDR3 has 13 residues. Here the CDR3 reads CASSPNRGETQYF. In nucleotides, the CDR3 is TGTGCCAGCAGCCCCAACAGGGGAGAGACCCAGTACTTC.

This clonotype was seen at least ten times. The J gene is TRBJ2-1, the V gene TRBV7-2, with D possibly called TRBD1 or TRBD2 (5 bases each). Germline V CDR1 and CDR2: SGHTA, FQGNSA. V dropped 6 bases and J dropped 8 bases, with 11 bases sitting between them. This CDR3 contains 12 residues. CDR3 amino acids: CASRTLGDEQFF. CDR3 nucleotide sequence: TGTGCCAGCAGGACACTGGGGGATGAGCAGTTCTTC. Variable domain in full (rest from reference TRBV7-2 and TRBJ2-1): GAGVSQSPSNKVTEKGKDVELRCDPISGHTALYWYRQSLGQGLEFLIYFQGNSAPDKSGLPSDRFSAERTGGSVSTLTIQRTQQEDSAVYLCASRTLGDEQFFGPGTRLTVL.

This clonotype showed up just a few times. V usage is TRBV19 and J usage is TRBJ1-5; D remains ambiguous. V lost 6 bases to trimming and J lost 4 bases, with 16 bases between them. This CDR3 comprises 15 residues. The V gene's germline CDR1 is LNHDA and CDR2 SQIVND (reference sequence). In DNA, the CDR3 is TGTGCCAGTAGGCCTGAGGGAGGCCTGAATCAGCCCCAGCATTTT. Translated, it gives CASRPEGGLNQPQHF.